This TCR beta chain was identified in a study of blood T cell repertoires in COVID-19. Study summary: Italy, Spain and the United States were the sources of the convalescent and acute COVID-19 samples. PBMCs, B-cell-depleted T cells, or T cells were the source of the cDNA or gDNA that made up the material.

Original handling: Estimated nucleated cell counts came from reference gene primer amplification. Profiling relied on immunoSEQ multiplex PCR, and the TCRdb table lists in-frame clones only, not all of them. V, J and clone size are taken as reported in that table, and D and trimming were inferred from the DNA itself. The sample holds some 30,000 clones, over 75% seen once. V was shortened by 3 bases and J by 3 bases, with 9 bases between the two germline ends. Germline CDR1 is ENHRY and CDR2 is SYGVKD. This CDR3 has 13 amino acids. The source is an older woman with active COVID-19. Specimen: peripheral blood. V and J are TRBV10-3 and TRBJ2-7; TRBD1 might be the D (5 bases). CDR3 residues: CAISEGDIYEQYF. DNA for the CDR3: TGTGCCATCAGTGAAGGGGATATCTACGAGCAGTACTTC.